The 22 T cell receptor beta chains reported below all come from one sample, sequenced in a study of siplizumab effects on memory and regulatory T cells. Clones were read by immunoSEQ multiplex PCR, and TCRdb kept only the in-frame ones, dropping some. The sample has around 120,000 clones, around 94% seen once. Sequencing used non-Treg CD4+ T cells sorted from blood. These receptors originate from a human donor in good health.

The chain carries TRBV4-1 and TRBJ2-7, with D perhaps TRBD2 (6 bases). V was pared by 0 bases and J by 4 bases, with 16 bases between. Per the germline V gene, CDR1 is MGHRA and CDR2 is YSYEKL. The CDR3 runs 16 residues. CDR3 sequence reads: CASSQEAGLTLYEQYF. The CDR3 DNA reads TGCGCCAGCAGCCAAGAGGCGGGACTCACTCTATACGAGCAGTACTTC.

The chain uses TRBV5-1 and TRBJ1-1, with unresolved D. Germline CDR1 is SGHRS and CDR2 is YFSETQ. The CDR3 consists of 14 residues. V lost 4 bases to trimming and J lost 0 bases, with 10 bases between them. CDR3 residues: CASSLTELNTEAFF. Written as DNA, the CDR3 is TGCGCCAGCAGCCTGACGGAGCTGAACACTGAAGCTTTCTTT.

The CDR3 here is CASSRGQLEQFF. The CDR3 DNA sequence: TGTGCCAGCAGCAGGGGTCAACTGGAGCAGTTCTTC. The chain recombines TRBV2 with TRBJ2-1; D perhaps matches TRBD1 (6 bases). Germline-derived CDR1 and CDR2 are SNHLY and FYNNEI. This CDR3 is 12 amino acids long. V was shortened by 6 bases and J by 10 bases, with 13 bases between the two germline ends.

The V gene is TRBV4-1, the J gene TRBJ2-2; 12 nucleotides agree with TRBD2. The CDR3 has 17 amino acids. The germline gives CDR1 MGHRA, CDR2 YSYEKL. Trimming at V came to 4 bases and at J to 7 bases, leaving 10 bases not matched to a gene. CDR3 amino acids: CASSPGLAGTPGGELFF. CDR3 sequence (DNA): TGCGCCAGCAGCCCCGGACTAGCGGGGACTCCCGGCGGGGAGCTGTTTTTT.

The V and J genes are TRBV9 and TRBJ2-7, with D hard to call. The CDR3 has 15 amino acids. Germline assignment: CDR1 SGDLS and CDR2 YYNGEE. V dropped 0 bases and J dropped 0 bases, with 10 bases sitting between them. The CDR3: CASSVAAVSSYEQYF. Here the CDR3 DNA reads TGTGCCAGCAGCGTAGCGGCAGTCTCCTCCTACGAGCAGTACTTC.

On this clone itself: Without the conserved terminal phenylalanine or tryptophan, this CDR3 likely stems from a read error. The DNA is omitted, as the CDR3 cannot be located on it reliably, and the CDR3 follows TCRdb's listing. V usage is TRBV11-2 and J usage is TRBJ1-4. With termini counted, the CDR3 has 14 amino acids. In germline, CDR1 is SGHAT, CDR2 FQNNGV. The CDR3: CASSLDLSGPLYLL.

The chain links TRBV13 to TRBJ2-3; TRBD2 matches at 11 bases. This CDR3 is 16 amino acids long. Germline trimming cut 3 bases from V and 2 bases from J; bases unmatched to any gene: 4. Germline V gene sequence: CDR1 PRHDT, CDR2 FYEKMQ (reference sequence). The CDR3 spells CASSFLLAGVTDTQYF. The DNA of the CDR3 is TGTGCCAGCAGCTTTTTACTAGCGGGAGTCACAGATACGCAGTATTTT. Variable domain in full (rest from reference TRBV13 and TRBJ2-3): AAGVIQSPRHLIKEKRETATLKCYPIPRHDTVYWYQQGPGQDPQFLISFYEKMQSDKGSIPDRFSAQQFSDYHSELNMSSLELGDSALYFCASSFLLAGVTDTQYFGPGTRLTVL.

This chain connects TRBV5-1 to TRBJ1-1; a weak D match, TRBD1 (5 bases). The V and J ends lost 5 bases and 3 bases respectively, with 14 bases between them. Germline V gene sequence: CDR1 SGHRS, CDR2 YFSETQ. The CDR3 is 14 residues long. For the CDR3, the DNA is TGCGCCAGCAGGACTGGGGGGTCGGACACTGAAGCTTTCTTT. Encoded protein: CASRTGGSDTEAFF.

The chain has TRBV7-9 and TRBJ1-2; a possible D gene is TRBD1 (6 bases). The CDR3 is 14 residues long. Trimming took off 1 base at V and 6 bases at J, with 12 bases between the two ends. Germline V gives CDR1 SEHNR, CDR2 FQNEAQ (reference sequence). The CDR3 DNA sequence: TGTGCCAGCAGCTTAGATAAACAGGGTCATGGCTACACCTTC. Its translation is CASSLDKQGHGYTF.

The chain uses TRBV4-1 and TRBJ2-6; D not resolved. The germline gives CDR1 MGHRA, CDR2 YSYEKL. Between the trimmed V and J ends, which lost 6 bases and 3 bases, there was a span of 6 bases. The CDR3 extends over 13 amino acids. The CDR3 here is CASSILGANVLTF. As DNA, the CDR3 is TGCGCCAGCAGTATACTTGGGGCCAACGTCCTGACTTTC.

V usage is TRBV9 and J usage is TRBJ1-2; D might be TRBD1 (6 bases). The CDR3 spans 15 residues. V was cut by 4 bases and J by 2 bases, with 15 bases left in between. Germline V CDR1 and CDR2: SGDLS, YYNGEE. The CDR3 protein is CASSRLSGGNYGYTF. CDR3 DNA: TGTGCCAGCAGCCGACTCTCGGGGGGCAACTATGGCTACACCTTC.

The sample holds one count of this clone. The genes are TRBV4-1 and TRBJ2-1; the D gene is possibly TRBD2 (5 bases). Germline CDR1 is MGHRA and CDR2 is YSYEKL. This CDR3 comprises 16 residues. V was cut by 0 bases and J by 4 bases, with 13 bases left in between. The CDR3 protein is CASSQELRRLYNEQFF. CDR3 nucleotide sequence: TGCGCCAGCAGCCAAGAGTTACGGAGGCTTTACAATGAGCAGTTCTTC.

The chain is built from TRBV29-1 and TRBJ2-7, with TRBD1 identical over 10 bases. This CDR3 is 13 amino acids long. Germline CDR1 reads SQVTM; CDR2 reads ANQGSEA. The V segment lost 5 bases and the J segment 4 bases; nucleotides outside the gene matches: 5. CDR3 DNA: TGCAGCGTTTCCGGGACAGGGGTATACGAGCAGTACTTC. Amino acids: CSVSGTGVYEQYF.

V and J are TRBV5-4 and TRBJ1-1; the D gene is possibly TRBD1 (5 bases). CDR3 length: 13 residues. In germline, CDR1 is SGHNT, CDR2 YYREEE (reference sequence). Between the trimmed V and J ends, which lost 2 bases and 5 bases, there was a span of 10 bases. The CDR3 reads CASSFPTATEAFF. For the CDR3, the DNA is TGTGCCAGCAGCTTTCCGACAGCTACTGAAGCTTTCTTT.

The chain employs TRBV27 and TRBJ2-5; 8 nucleotides match TRBD1. Unmatched junction bases numbered 8, after V lost 3 bases and J lost 5 bases. This CDR3 has 15 residues. Germline V gives CDR1 MNHEY, CDR2 SMNVEV (reference sequence). The CDR3 here is CASSLLPGGWETQYF. For the CDR3, the DNA is TGTGCCAGCAGTTTGCTTCCAGGGGGCTGGGAGACCCAGTACTTC.

The rearrangement uses TRBV19 and TRBJ1-3; D not resolved. The CDR3 consists of 15 residues. From germline, CDR1 is LNHDA and CDR2 SQIVND (reference sequence). The V end lost 1 base, the J end lost 0 bases, and 7 bases lay between the germline ends. The CDR3 region has the DNA TGTGCCAGTAGTATAGGCCAGGCCTCTGGAAACACCATATATTTT. This encodes CASSIGQASGNTIYF.

The V and J genes are TRBV6-1 and TRBJ2-1, with 8 bases lining up with TRBD1. Looked up from germline, CDR1 is MNHNS and CDR2 is SASEGT. The V gene end was trimmed by 1 base and the J gene end by 4 bases; junction bases not matched to a gene: 6. The CDR3 has 16 residues. In DNA, the CDR3 is TGTGCCAGCAGTGAAGAGGGACAGGTAGGGTACAATGAGCAGTTCTTC. This codes for CASSEEGQVGYNEQFF.

The rearrangement joins TRBV6-5 to TRBJ2-7; D uncertain. Germline values: CDR1 MNHEY, CDR2 SVGAGI. CDR3 length: 15 residues. Deletions cut 0 bases from V and 1 base from J, with 10 bases between. The CDR3 region is CASSYSRAQSYEQYF. The CDR3, as DNA: TGTGCCAGCAGTTACTCCCGGGCCCAATCCTACGAGCAGTACTTC.

The CDR3 reads CASSNSGSSYEQYF. CDR3 bases: TGTGCCAGTAGCAATAGCGGGAGTAGCTACGAGCAGTACTTC. The chain couples TRBV19 to TRBJ2-7; 9 nucleotides match TRBD2. The CDR3 sequence is 14 residues long. CDR1 is LNHDA, CDR2 SQIVND, per germline (reference sequence). V was clipped by 6 bases and J by 3 bases; unmatched bases: 6.

V is TRBV7-3 and J is TRBJ1-2, with 7 bases fitting TRBD1. CDR3 length equals 13 residues. CDR1 and CDR2 (germline): SGHTA, FQGTGA. J gave up 6 bases and V 5 bases, and 6 bases lay outside the gene matches. CDR3 DNA sequence: TGTGCCAGCAGCCAAGGCACAGGGGATGGCTACACCTTC. Translating it yields CASSQGTGDGYTF.

The chain recombines TRBV21-1 with TRBJ1-3. TRBV21-1 is labeled a pseudogene. The CDR3 contains 20 residues. CDR3 in DNA: TGTGCCAGCAGCAAAGTTCCACGGGGAGTCATCACATCATGCGGAAACACCATATATTTT. It specifies CASSKVPRGVITSCGNTIYF.

A note on this clone: This sample also contains other DNA sequences that code for the same CDR3. The V call is TRBV6-5, the J call TRBJ1-6; D not certain. The V end was cut by 0 bases, the J end by 3 bases, with 0 bases between. Per the germline V gene, CDR1 is MNHEY and CDR2 is SVGAGI. This CDR3 contains 13 residues. For the CDR3, the DNA is TGTGCCAGCAGTTACTCCTATAATTCACCCCTCCACTTT. This encodes CASSYSYNSPLHF.